The entry that follows covers one T cell receptor beta chain sequence. Only in-frame clones appear in the TCRdb table, and some are missing; sequencing was by immunoSEQ multiplex PCR. Of just under 45,000 clones listed, 80% to 90% are singletons. The sample originates from a study of blood T cell repertoires in COVID-19. As for the study in general: The United States, Italy and Spain provided the acute and convalescent COVID-19 samples.

Per the germline V gene, CDR1 is SGHKS and CDR2 is YYEKEE (reference sequence). V was clipped by 2 bases and J by 3 bases; unmatched bases: 0. This CDR3 is built from 14 residues. The TCR sequence derives from a woman aged 40 to 50 with acute or convalescent COVID-19. The chain carries TRBV5-5 and TRBJ1-4; 8 nucleotides match TRBD1. The sequencing sample was made of peripheral blood. The DNA of the CDR3 is TGTGCCAGCAGCTTACAGGGGGCTAATGAAAAACTGTTTTTT. Its translation: CASSLQGANEKLFF.